Listed here are 11 T cell receptor beta chains from one sample, sequenced in a study of naive and memory T cell subsets. TCR cDNA received a 3' ligated oligonucleotide that carried a UMI. Four PCR rounds used nested alpha and beta constant region primers plus the SP2 primer. One entry per CDR3 protein results from TCRdb running MiXCR on the 5' RACE reads. Of 48,000 or so distinct CDR3 sequences in the sample, around 4.7% were seen once. These receptors came from a female donor in good health.

This clonotype was seen at least ten times. The chain employs TRBV7-9 and TRBJ2-7; D ambiguous. Looked up from germline, CDR1 is SEHNR and CDR2 is FQNEAQ (reference sequence). The length of the CDR3 is 14 residues. V was shortened by 0 bases and J by 5 bases, with 11 bases between the two germline ends. DNA of the CDR3: TGTGCCAGCAGCTTAGCCCGGCCGCTCAACGAGCAGTACTTC. Amino acids: CASSLARPLNEQYF.

This clonotype was picked up one time. The chain employs TRBV28 and TRBJ2-7; D is perhaps TRBD1 (6 bases). The germline CDR1 and CDR2 sequences are MDHEN and SYDVKM. Trimming removed 7 bases from V and 3 bases from J, with 16 bases in between. This CDR3 has 14 amino acids. The CDR3 nucleotides are TGTGCCAGCACCGTGACAGGCCCGGGCTACGAGCAGTACTTC. It codes for CASTVTGPGYEQYF. Complete variable domain (other parts from reference TRBV28 and TRBJ2-7): DVKVTQSSRYLVKRTGEKVFLECVQDMDHENMFWYRQDPGLGLRLIYFSYDVKMKEKGDIPEGYSVSREKKERFSLILESASTNQTSMYLCASTVTGPGYEQYFGPGTRLTVT.

This clonotype was observed many times. The chain carries TRBV5-4 and TRBJ2-3, with D hard to call. The CDR3 spans 13 residues. The V end lost 2 bases, the J end lost 4 bases, and 8 bases lay between the germline ends. Germline V gene data show CDR1 as SGHNT and CDR2 as YYREEE (reference sequence). The CDR3 is CASSFFASDTQYF. CDR3 sequence (DNA): TGTGCCAGCAGCTTTTTTGCATCAGATACGCAGTATTTT.

This clonotype appeared a few times. V usage is TRBV28 and J usage is TRBJ2-7, with D possibly called TRBD1 or TRBD2 (5 bases each). V was shortened by 7 bases and J by 6 bases, with 19 bases between the two germline ends. The CDR3 sequence is 14 residues long. Germline CDR1 MDHEN, CDR2 SYDVKM. As DNA, the CDR3 is TGTGCCAGCAATGAATTGGGACGGTCTGGCGAGCAGTACTTC. This gives the protein CASNELGRSGEQYF. The full variable domain, its missing parts supplied by reference TRBV28 and TRBJ2-7, is DVKVTQSSRYLVKRTGEKVFLECVQDMDHENMFWYRQDPGLGLRLIYFSYDVKMKEKGDIPEGYSVSREKKERFSLILESASTNQTSMYLCASNELGRSGEQYFGPGTRLTVT.

This clonotype was seen at least ten times. The rearrangement uses TRBV29-1 and TRBJ2-2, with TRBD2 matching 9 bases. Germline values: CDR1 SQVTM, CDR2 ANQGSEA. V lost 5 bases, J lost 5 bases, and 3 bases stayed unmatched. CDR3 length equals 13 residues. This CDR3 reads CSVTAGGTGELFF. The CDR3 DNA sequence: TGCAGCGTTACCGCGGGGGGGACCGGGGAGCTGTTTTTT.

J is TRBJ1-2 and V is TRBV7-9; a weak D match, TRBD1 (5 bases). The CDR3 runs 17 residues. The V end lost 8 bases, the J end lost 12 bases, and 34 bases lay between the germline ends. CDR1 SEHNR and CDR2 FQNEAQ come from the germline V gene (reference sequence). In DNA, the CDR3 is TGTGCCAGCGGAGGGGCGGGTGCGGAGCGAGAGTCCGACGGCGACACCTTC. This codes for CASGGAGAERESDGDTF.

There are many counts of this clonotype. The chain recombines TRBV28 with TRBJ2-3; perhaps TRBD1 as D (6 bases). This CDR3 has 12 amino acids. From germline, CDR1 is MDHEN and CDR2 SYDVKM. Trimming took off 11 bases at V and 3 bases at J, with 12 bases between the two ends. The chain's CDR3 is CAVRGGTDTQYF. CDR3 DNA: TGTGCCGTGAGAGGGGGTACAGATACGCAGTATTTT.

This clonotype has at least ten counts. This chain uses TRBV28 with TRBJ2-1; D not resolved. Trimming shortened V by 1 base and J by 3 bases, and 1 base separated the two germline ends. Germline CDR1 MDHEN, CDR2 SYDVKM. This CDR3 is 12 amino acids long. CDR3 in DNA: TGTGCCAGCAGTTTATACTACAATGAGCAGTTCTTC. This gives the protein CASSLYYNEQFF. The full variable domain, its missing parts supplied by reference TRBV28 and TRBJ2-1, is DVKVTQSSRYLVKRTGEKVFLECVQDMDHENMFWYRQDPGLGLRLIYFSYDVKMKEKGDIPEGYSVSREKKERFSLILESASTNQTSMYLCASSLYYNEQFFGPGTRLTVL.

This clonotype was seen ten or more times. This chain links TRBV24-1 with TRBJ1-5, with unresolved D. The CDR3 is made up of 14 amino acids. Trimming took off 5 bases at V and 4 bases at J, with 11 bases between the two ends. Germline V gene lookup returns CDR1 KGHDR and CDR2 SFDVKD. The CDR3 DNA follows: TGTGCCACCAGTGTGGCCCAGATTAATCAGCCCCAGCATTTT. Its translation: CATSVAQINQPQHF.

Many counts were recorded for this clonotype. The V call is TRBV2, the J call TRBJ2-3, with unresolved D. This CDR3 has 16 residues. Germline values: CDR1 SNHLY, CDR2 FYNNEI. V shed 2 bases and J shed 7 bases, with 19 bases lying between them. The CDR3 here is CASSELSLSHSNTQYF. CDR3 bases: TGTGCCAGCAGTGAACTCTCCCTCAGCCACTCAAATACGCAGTATTTT.

This clonotype counts as medium-sized. The CDR3 DNA follows: TGTGCCACCAGTGCAGCGGGAGGGGGCTCCTACAATGAGCAGTTCTTC. It yields the protein CATSAAGGGSYNEQFF. This chain uses TRBV24-1 with TRBJ2-1; 10 bases are shared with TRBD2. V trimming: 5 bases; J trimming: 0 bases; junction bases outside the gene matches: 3. The CDR3 sequence is 16 residues long. Germline V gene sequence: CDR1 KGHDR, CDR2 SFDVKD.